A selection of T cell receptor beta chains follows, all from one sample in a study of post-analysis software for immune sequencing data. Via MiXCR, TCRdb re-called the PCR reads, giving one row per CDR3 protein. The top ten hold roughly 4.4% of the sample, which has some 890,000 distinct CDR3 sequences, under 70% seen once. The specimen sequenced was blood. Receptor source: a girl aged 5-17 years with multiple sclerosis. Each CDR3 is given with its conserved first and last residue. Fields, in order: J gene, V gene, CDR3 protein.

>TRBJ1-4|TRBV27
CASSRARGTSIPVNEKLFF
>TRBJ2-1|TRBV5-1
CASSLTIRAGNNNEQFF
>TRBJ2-1|TRBV6-6
CASSPGYGGPGNEQFF
>TRBJ2-5|TRBV29-1
CSTTSGSPKETQYF
>TRBJ1-6|TRBV7-9
CASSLMTWGNSPLHF
>TRBJ2-7|TRBV12-3/TRBV12-4
CASSLGGGPGWYF
>TRBJ1-2|TRBV13
CASSLADKGDYGYTF
>TRBJ2-3|TRBV4-1
CASSQQGTSGGSSTDTQYF
>TRBJ2-1|TRBV5-1
CASSPYGLAGGSKQFF
>TRBJ2-5|TRBV15
CATSGDRGGKTQYF
>TRBJ1-6|TRBV7-6
CASSQTGVSSYNSPLHF
>.|TRBV7-8
CASSFGRTGTYEQYF
>TRBJ2-3|TRBV20-1
CSANPTSATDTQYF
>TRBJ2-5|TRBV5-1
CASSEKTSGYQETQYF
>TRBJ2-1|TRBV20-1
CSAPGLAGGLDEQFF
>TRBJ2-7|TRBV7-9
CASSSASGTYEQYF
>TRBJ2-7|TRBV5-1
CASSLVGAASYEQYF
>TRBJ2-1|TRBV7-9
CASSRVRGGGNEQFF
>TRBJ2-7|TRBV2
CASSEVATGGGEQYF
>TRBJ2-5|TRBV24-1
CATSDTGTSGGETQYF
>.|TRBV20-1
CSARGSNRETQYF
>TRBJ1-1|TRBV5-1
CASSLGLREDLTEAFF
>TRBJ2-4|TRBV7-2
CASSLDKNIQYF
>TRBJ1-1|TRBV2
CASLRANTEAFF
>TRBJ1-5|TRBV5-1
CASRQDRENQPQHF
>TRBJ2-7|TRBV10-3
CAIGLAGAPGEQYF
>TRBJ1-5|TRBV20-1
CSASGPSNQPQHF
>TRBJ2-5|TRBV2
CASSEAPSGRVGETQYF
>TRBJ2-6|TRBV9
CASSVEMGGRRANVLTF
>TRBJ2-5|TRBV5-1
CASSLESYQETQYF
>TRBJ2-1|TRBV6-1
CASRLPGQAYNEQFF
>TRBJ1-2|TRBV29-1
CSVTRQGAGYGYTF
>TRBJ2-1|TRBV10-3
CAISEERGAQWGQFF